A single sample gave rise to the 16 T cell receptor beta chains below, sequenced in a study of T cell responses to AZD1222 COVID-19 vaccine. Using immunoSEQ multiplex PCR, the repertoire was profiled, and TCRdb retains in-frame clones only, with some absent. The table has 150,000 to 200,000 clones, 94% seen once. The sample in question was peripheral blood, obtained 28 days after the second AZD1222 dose. These TCRs come from an adult who received the AZD1222 COVID-19 vaccine.

The chain employs TRBV2 and TRBJ2-1; 11 nucleotides agree with TRBD2. Germline-derived CDR1 and CDR2 are SNHLY and FYNNEI. This CDR3 has 11 amino acids. The trim removed 6 bases at V and 16 bases at J, leaving 5 bases unmatched. For the CDR3, the DNA is TGTGCCAGCAGGGAACTAGCGGGGGCCTTCTTC. Translating gives CASRELAGAFF.

The chain carries TRBV3-1 (or the pseudogene TRBV3-2) and TRBJ1-1; D call uncertain. CDR1 LGHDT and CDR2 YNNKEL come from the germline V gene (reference sequence). CDR3 size: 12 residues. The V end was cut by 4 bases, the J end by 5 bases, with 8 bases between. The CDR3 nucleotides read TGTGCCAGCAGCCCATTAGGGACTGAAGCTTTCTTT. It yields the protein CASSPLGTEAFF.

The rearrangement uses TRBV28 and TRBJ1-1; D not certain. Trimming took off 5 bases at V and 3 bases at J, with 7 bases between the two ends. This CDR3 has 12 amino acids. CDR1 is MDHEN and CDR2 is SYDVKM in the germline V gene. For the CDR3, the DNA is TGTGCCAGCAGTCCCGGGGACACTGAAGCTTTCTTT. Protein: CASSPGDTEAFF.

The chain recombines TRBV11-2 with TRBJ2-1, with TRBD2 identical over 9 bases. Germline V gives CDR1 SGHAT, CDR2 FQNNGV. This CDR3 contains 14 residues. V gave up 11 bases and J gave up 4 bases; unmatched junction bases: 9. In nucleotides, the CDR3 is TGTGCCCGAAAGACTAGCGGTGAATACAATGAGCAGTTCTTC. Translation gives CARKTSGEYNEQFF.

The CDR3 nucleotides are TGTGCCAGCAGTCCTTACCTCCGGGGAGGTTATGGCTACACCTTC. This translates into CASSPYLRGGYGYTF. The chain recombines TRBV27 with TRBJ1-2; D gene uncertain. V shed 5 bases and J shed 5 bases, with 18 bases lying between them. Looked up from germline, CDR1 is MNHEY and CDR2 is SMNVEV (reference sequence). The CDR3 is 15 residues long.

The J gene is TRBJ2-1, the V gene TRBV19; a possible D gene is TRBD1 (5 bases). This CDR3 is 13 amino acids long. V lost 7 bases, J lost 7 bases, and 14 bases lay in between. The germline V gene encodes CDR1 LNHDA and CDR2 SQIVND (reference sequence). The DNA for the CDR3 is TGTGCCAGTACGGATGGGGCCGGGAATGAGCAGTTCTTC. It specifies CASTDGAGNEQFF.

The rearrangement links TRBV12-3 or TRBV12-4 to TRBJ2-1, with unresolved D. Trimming pared 0 bases from V and 8 bases from J, leaving 5 bases between. There are 12 residues in the CDR3. CDR3 sequence reads: CASSLAVDEQFF. The CDR3 DNA sequence: TGTGCCAGCAGTTTAGCGGTAGATGAGCAGTTCTTC.

The chain is built from TRBV11-2 and TRBJ2-1; D unclear. CDR1 and CDR2 from the germline V gene are SGHAT and FQNNGV. V was trimmed by 0 bases and J by 6 bases, leaving 6 bases between them. The CDR3 is 13 amino acids. CDR3 coding DNA: TGTGCCAGCAGCTTAGATCCCGCCAATGAGCAGTTCTTC. It specifies CASSLDPANEQFF.

The chain is built from TRBV27 and TRBJ2-5; tentative D call: TRBD2 (5 bases). Germline V gives CDR1 MNHEY, CDR2 SMNVEV (reference sequence). CDR3 length: 15 amino acids. The V end was cut by 6 bases, the J end by 1 base, with 15 bases between. CDR3 coding DNA: TGTGCCAGCAGATTAACTTTAGCGATCCAAGAGACCCAGTACTTC. It specifies CASRLTLAIQETQYF.

The V call is TRBV19, the J call TRBJ1-1, with a possible D match to TRBD1 (5 bases). The germline V gene encodes CDR1 LNHDA and CDR2 SQIVND (reference sequence). There are 14 residues in the CDR3. Between the trimmed V and J ends, which lost 5 bases and 6 bases, there was a span of 16 bases. The CDR3 nucleotides are TGTGCCAGTAGTTACCGGGGGAGAAGGGCTGAAGCTTTCTTT. Its translation: CASSYRGRRAEAFF.

Details on this clone: At one boundary the junction diverges from the germline segment, which might be a read error. V usage is TRBV18 and J usage is TRBJ2-5; a possible D gene is TRBD1 (5 bases). CDR3 length: 14 amino acids. CDR1 and CDR2 from the germline V gene are KGHSH and LQKENI. The CDR3 DNA reads TGTGCCCGCTCACCGTCGCAGGGCCAAGAGACCCAGTACTTC. Its translation is CARSPSQGQETQYF.

The chain has TRBV5-1 and TRBJ2-3, with unresolved D. The germline V gene encodes CDR1 SGHRS and CDR2 YFSETQ. The CDR3 extends over 15 amino acids. The ends were cut back, 0 bases at V and 2 bases at J, with 10 bases in the middle. This CDR3 reads CASSLAPLDTDTQYF. For the CDR3, the DNA is TGCGCCAGCAGCTTGGCCCCCTTAGACACAGATACGCAGTATTTT.

The rearrangement uses TRBV7-8 and TRBJ2-7, with D tentatively TRBD2 (5 bases). V lost 5 bases and J lost 3, with 11 bases in between. CDR1 and CDR2 from the germline V gene are SGHVS and FQNEAQ. The CDR3 is 13 residues long. The chain's CDR3 is CASSPGEIYEQYF. The CDR3 region has the DNA TGTGCCAGCAGCCCCGGGGAGATCTACGAGCAGTACTTC.

In its sample, this clone was seen a few times. The chain is built from TRBV20-1 and TRBJ1-3; D remains ambiguous. CDR1 is DFQATT, CDR2 SNEGSKA, per germline (reference sequence). The CDR3 runs to 11 residues. Trimming shortened V by 3 bases and J by 8 bases, and 8 bases separated the two germline ends. The DNA for the CDR3 is TGCAGTGCTAGTATGGGAGACACCATATATTTT. Translation gives CSASMGDTIYF.

The chain recombines TRBV11-2 with TRBJ1-3; D may be TRBD1 (5 bases). V lost 2 bases and J lost 8, with 10 bases in between. The CDR3 runs to 13 residues. The germline V gene encodes CDR1 SGHAT and CDR2 FQNNGV. CDR3 sequence reads: CASSLTGPHTIYF. The CDR3 DNA follows: TGTGCCAGCAGCTTAACGGGGCCCCACACCATATATTTT.

The sample holds one count of this clone. This chain links TRBV5-8 with TRBJ1-2; 8 bases map to TRBD1. The germline V gene encodes CDR1 SGHTS and CDR2 YDEGEE. The CDR3 loop spans 15 amino acids. Trimming took 0 bases from V and 4 from J; bases not matched to a gene: 5. CDR3 sequence (DNA): TGTGCCAGCAGCTTGGCCAGGGGGCAGGGCTATGGCTACACCTTC. Its protein product is CASSLARGQGYGYTF.